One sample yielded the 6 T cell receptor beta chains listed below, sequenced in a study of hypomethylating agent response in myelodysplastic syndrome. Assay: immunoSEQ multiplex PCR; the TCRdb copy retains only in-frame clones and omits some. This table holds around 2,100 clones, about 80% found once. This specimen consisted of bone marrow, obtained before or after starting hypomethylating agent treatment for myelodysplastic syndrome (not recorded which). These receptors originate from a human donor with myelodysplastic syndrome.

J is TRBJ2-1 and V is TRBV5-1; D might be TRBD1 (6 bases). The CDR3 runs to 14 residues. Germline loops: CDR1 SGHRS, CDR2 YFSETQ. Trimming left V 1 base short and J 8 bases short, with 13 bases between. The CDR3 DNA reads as TGCGCCAGCAGCTTGTTCCAGGGGTTCGATGAGCAGTTCTTC. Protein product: CASSLFQGFDEQFF.

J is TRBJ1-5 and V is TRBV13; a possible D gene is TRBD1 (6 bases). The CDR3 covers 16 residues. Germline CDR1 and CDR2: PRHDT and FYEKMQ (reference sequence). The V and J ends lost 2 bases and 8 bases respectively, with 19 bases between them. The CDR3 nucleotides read TGTGCCAGCAGCTTATTAGCCGGGGACAAGAGCGAGCCCCAGCATTTT. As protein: CASSLLAGDKSEPQHF.

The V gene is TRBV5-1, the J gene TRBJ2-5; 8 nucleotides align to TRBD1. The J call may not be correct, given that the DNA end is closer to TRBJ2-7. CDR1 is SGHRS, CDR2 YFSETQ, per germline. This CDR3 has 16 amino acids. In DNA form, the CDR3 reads TGCGCCAGCAGCTTGGTGGGACAGGTGAGCTCCTACGAGCAGTACTTC. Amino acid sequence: CASSLVGQVSSYEQYF.

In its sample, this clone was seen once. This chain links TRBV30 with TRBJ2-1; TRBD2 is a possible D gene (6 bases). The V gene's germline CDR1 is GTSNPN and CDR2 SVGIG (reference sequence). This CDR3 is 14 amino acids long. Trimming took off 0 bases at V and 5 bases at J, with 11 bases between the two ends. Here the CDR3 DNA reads TGTGCCTGGAGTGTCGGAGGGACCGACAATGAGCAGTTCTTC. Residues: CAWSVGGTDNEQFF.

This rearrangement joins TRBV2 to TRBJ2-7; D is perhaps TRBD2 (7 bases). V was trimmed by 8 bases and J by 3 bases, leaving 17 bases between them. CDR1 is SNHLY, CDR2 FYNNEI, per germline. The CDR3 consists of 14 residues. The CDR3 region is CASGGGGGNYEQYF. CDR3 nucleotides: TGTGCCAGCGGAGGAGGGGGGGGGAACTACGAGCAGTACTTC. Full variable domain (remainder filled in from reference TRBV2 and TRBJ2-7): EPEVTQTPSHQVTQMGQEVILRCVPISNHLYFYWYRQILGQKVEFLVSFYNNEISEKSEIFDDQFSVERPDGSNFTLKIRSTKLEDSAMYFCASGGGGGNYEQYFGPGTRLTVT.

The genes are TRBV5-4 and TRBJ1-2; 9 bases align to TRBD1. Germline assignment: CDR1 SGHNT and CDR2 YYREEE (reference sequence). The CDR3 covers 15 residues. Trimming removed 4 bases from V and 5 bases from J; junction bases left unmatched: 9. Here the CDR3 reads CASSRDRDIRYGYTF. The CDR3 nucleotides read TGTGCCAGCAGCAGGGACAGGGACATCCGTTATGGCTACACCTTC. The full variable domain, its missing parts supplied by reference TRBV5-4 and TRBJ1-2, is ETGVTQSPTHLIKTRGQQVTLRCSSQSGHNTVSWYQQALGQGPQFIFQYYREEENGRGNFPPRFSGLQFPNYSSELNVNALELDDSALYLCASSRDRDIRYGYTFGSGTRLTVV.